Below, 20 T cell receptor beta chains from the same sample are listed, as sequenced in a study of CD8+CD57+ T cells in acquired aplastic anemia (dated by TCRdb to 2016 to 2018). The run used an Illumina HiSeq 2000. Genomic DNA served as template for TCR beta VDJ combination and CDR3 sequence profiling. Using fastp trimming at Q25 and MiXCR clonotype assembly, TCRdb reanalyzed the public sequencing data and kept in-frame beta chains. Every distinct CDR3 protein forms one entry, paired with its most common genes and DNA. The sample table holds about 68,000 distinct CDR3 sequences, of which roughly 50% were seen once. About 8% of the sample is held by the ten biggest clonotypes. The sequenced sample consisted of sorted CD4+, CD8+, or CD8+CD57+ T cells (not recorded which) from PBMCs. Receptors were obtained from a human donor in good health, serving as a control.

V and J are TRBV7-2 and TRBJ2-2; D remains unclear. V was clipped by 4 bases and J by 8 bases, with 8 bases between them. CDR1 SGHTA and CDR2 FQGNSA come from the germline V gene. This CDR3 is 12 amino acids long. CDR3 bases: TGTGCCAGCAGCTCTTTTGGTGGGGAGCTGTTTTTT. This gives the protein CASSSFGGELFF.

This clonotype was seen repeatedly, ten times or more. This chain uses TRBV20-1 with TRBJ2-7; perhaps TRBD2 as D (7 bases). Per the germline V gene, CDR1 is DFQATT and CDR2 is SNEGSKA (reference sequence). V shed 2 bases and J shed 4 bases, with 18 bases lying between them. This CDR3 spans 15 amino acids. In DNA, the CDR3 is TGCAGTGCTAGACTAGACGGGGGGCGCGGGTACGAGCAGTACTTC. It yields the protein CSARLDGGRGYEQYF.

The chain employs TRBV20-1 and TRBJ1-2; 8 nucleotides line up with TRBD1. V was clipped by 0 bases and J by 3 bases; unmatched bases: 3. Per the germline V gene, CDR1 is DFQATT and CDR2 is SNEGSKA (reference sequence). This CDR3 is built from 14 residues. The CDR3 reads CSARDPGGHYGYTF. The CDR3 bases are TGCAGTGCTAGAGATCCAGGGGGCCACTATGGCTACACCTTC.

This clonotype is medium-sized in the sample. The chain joins TRBV7-9 to TRBJ1-2; no firm D call. The CDR3 is 13 amino acids. Trimming removed 1 base from V and 4 bases from J, with 7 bases in between. Germline V gene data show CDR1 as SEHNR and CDR2 as FQNEAQ (reference sequence). CDR3 residues: CASSLGGGYGYTF. The CDR3 DNA reads as TGTGCCAGCAGCTTAGGTGGAGGCTATGGCTACACCTTC. Full variable domain (rest looked up from reference TRBV7-9 and TRBJ1-2): DTGVSQNPRHKITKRGQNVTFRCDPISEHNRLYWYRQTLGQGPEFLTYFQNEAQLEKSRLLSDRFSAERPKGSFSTLEIQRTEQGDSAMYLCASSLGGGYGYTFGSGTRLTVV.

The table lists this clonotype with many counts. The chain has TRBV7-8 and TRBJ2-1; TRBD2 agrees at 7 bases. The germline CDR1 and CDR2 sequences are SGHVS and FQNEAQ. The CDR3 is made up of 16 amino acids. After removal of 2 bases from V and 0 bases from J, the junction contained 4 bases not matched to a gene. In DNA form, the CDR3 reads TGTGCCAGCAGCTTACCTGGACTAGGCTCCTACAATGAGCAGTTCTTC. This gives the protein CASSLPGLGSYNEQFF.

The sample holds many counts of this clonotype. V is TRBV9 and J is TRBJ2-2, with TRBD1 matching 7 bases. CDR3 length equals 16 residues. After removal of 1 base from V and 5 bases from J, the junction contained 8 bases not matched to a gene. The germline CDR1 and CDR2 sequences are SGDLS and YYNGEE. The CDR3 spells CASSVKGAQLTGELFF. The CDR3 nucleotides read TGTGCCAGCAGCGTAAAGGGGGCCCAATTAACCGGGGAGCTGTTTTTT.

This chain connects TRBV2 to TRBJ2-7; weak D call: TRBD1 (6 bases). The CDR3 totals 12 residues. CDR1 and CDR2 from the germline V gene are SNHLY and FYNNEI. V was clipped by 8 bases and J by 5 bases, with 13 bases between them. The CDR3 DNA is TGTGCCAGCTCACCCAGGGGTGACGAGCAGTACTTC. Translating gives CASSPRGDEQYF.

To note about this clonotype: A junction end diverges from the germline sequence, so it may reflect a read error. The chain employs TRBV9 and TRBJ2-5, with 9 bases matching TRBD1. The CDR3 is 15 amino acids. The germline V gene has CDR1 SGDLS and CDR2 YYNGEE. The CDR3 protein is CASSGRDRVVETQCF. For the CDR3, the DNA is TGTGCCAGCAGCGGCCGGGACAGGGTGGTAGAGACCCAGTGTTTC.

The chain links TRBV24-1 to TRBJ1-2; D is unclear. V was pared by 2 bases and J by 5 bases, with 11 bases between. Looked up from germline, CDR1 is KGHDR and CDR2 is SFDVKD. The CDR3 is 14 residues long. CDR3 residues: CATSDYSSGYGYTF. The DNA of the CDR3 is TGTGCCACCAGTGATTACTCATCGGGGTATGGCTACACCTTC.

This chain connects TRBV29-1 to TRBJ2-3, with D possibly called TRBD1 or TRBD2 (5 bases each). The germline CDR1 and CDR2 sequences are SQVTM and ANQGSEA. The CDR3 is made up of 13 amino acids. CDR3 region: CSYDQGVTDTQYF. CDR3 coding DNA: TGCAGTTATGACCAGGGAGTTACAGATACGCAGTATTTT.

With respect to this clonotype: This is likely a read error, given that the CDR3 carries no conserved phenylalanine or tryptophan at its end. The DNA is left out, because the CDR3 cannot be placed on it with certainty; the CDR3 is given as TCRdb lists it. This sequence joins TRBV6-6 and TRBJ2-7. The germline V gene has CDR1 MNHNY and CDR2 SVGAGI (reference sequence). The CDR3 is 9 residues long, counting both termini. The CDR3 reads CASSFAALL.

The table lists this clonotype with many counts. This may be a read error: a much more frequent sequence differs by one nucleotide. The J gene is TRBJ2-7, the V gene TRBV24-1; tentatively, D is TRBD2 (7 bases). The CDR3 runs to 15 residues. The germline V gene encodes CDR1 KGHDR and CDR2 SFDVKD. The DNA of the CDR3 is TGTGCCGCCAGTGCCATGGGGGGGGCGAATTACGAGCAGTACTTC. Translated, it gives CAASAMGGANYEQYF.

This clonotype was found a few times. The chain has TRBV2 and TRBJ2-7, with D possibly being TRBD2 (5 bases). V was shortened by 4 bases and J by 5 bases, with 15 bases between the two germline ends. Looked up from germline, CDR1 is SNHLY and CDR2 is FYNNEI. This CDR3 comprises 14 residues. The CDR3 here is CASSVGDPRDEQYF. The CDR3 bases are TGTGCCAGCAGTGTGGGAGACCCGCGGGACGAGCAGTACTTC. The whole variable domain, remainder taken from reference TRBV2 and TRBJ2-7, is EPEVTQTPSHQVTQMGQEVILRCVPISNHLYFYWYRQILGQKVEFLVSFYNNEISEKSEIFDDQFSVERPDGSNFTLKIRSTKLEDSAMYFCASSVGDPRDEQYFGPGTRLTVT.

This clonotype was detected ten times or more. This chain connects TRBV3-1 to TRBJ1-2; unclear D gene. Trimming pared 8 bases from V and 8 bases from J, leaving 18 bases between. The CDR3 loop spans 13 amino acids. Looked up from germline, CDR1 is LGHDT and CDR2 is YNNKEL (reference sequence). CDR3 sequence: CASSTDPKGGYTF. CDR3 sequence (DNA): TGTGCCAGCTCTACAGACCCCAAAGGGGGCTACACCTTC. Full variable domain (rest looked up from reference TRBV3-1 and TRBJ1-2): DTAVSQTPKYLVTQMGNDKSIKCEQNLGHDTMYWYKQDSKKFLKIMFSYNNKELIINETVPNRFSPKSPDKAHLNLHINSLELGDSAVYFCASSTDPKGGYTFGSGTRLTVV.

This clonotype was seen repeatedly, ten times or more. The chain joins TRBV13 to TRBJ1-2; 7 bases align to TRBD1. V gave up 4 bases and J gave up 2 bases; unmatched junction bases: 7. Germline loops: CDR1 PRHDT, CDR2 FYEKMQ (reference sequence). The CDR3 runs 15 residues. The CDR3 region has the DNA TGTGCCAGCAGCTCGGGACAGTTAGGGAACTATGGCTACACCTTC. Translating it yields CASSSGQLGNYGYTF.

The chain combines TRBV29-1 with TRBJ1-2; D might be TRBD1 (5 bases). Trimming removed 5 bases from V and 5 bases from J, with 9 bases in between. There are 11 residues in the CDR3. In germline, CDR1 is SQVTM, CDR2 ANQGSEA. The CDR3 here is CSVPDSYGYTF. CDR3 bases: TGCAGCGTTCCCGACAGTTATGGCTACACCTTC. The full variable domain, in which reference TRBV29-1 and TRBJ1-2 provide the parts outside the CDR3, is SAVISQKPSRDICQRGTSLTIQCQVDSQVTMMFWYRQQPGQSLTLIATANQGSEATYESGFVIDKFPISRPNLTFSTLTVSNMSPEDSSIYLCSVPDSYGYTFGSGTRLTVV.

V is TRBV20-1 and J is TRBJ2-1, with 13 bases aligning to TRBD2. The V gene end was trimmed by 0 bases and the J gene end by 1 base; junction bases not matched to a gene: 6. Germline CDR1 reads DFQATT; CDR2 reads SNEGSKA (reference sequence). This CDR3 contains 18 residues. CDR3 region: CSARERTSGGASYNEQFF. CDR3 sequence (DNA): TGCAGTGCTAGAGAACGGACTAGCGGGGGCGCTTCCTACAATGAGCAGTTCTTC.

This clonotype was counted many times. The chain has TRBV7-9 and TRBJ2-1; a possible D gene is TRBD1 (5 bases). With 5 bases removed from V and 5 bases from J, the gap between germline ends came to 13 bases. Germline loops: CDR1 SEHNR, CDR2 FQNEAQ (reference sequence). CDR3 length: 14 residues. CDR3 sequence reads: CASSLSGFNNEQFF. CDR3 bases: TGTGCCAGCAGCCTATCAGGGTTTAACAATGAGCAGTTCTTC. The variable domain in full, completed from reference TRBV7-9 and TRBJ2-1, reads DTGVSQNPRHKITKRGQNVTFRCDPISEHNRLYWYRQTLGQGPEFLTYFQNEAQLEKSRLLSDRFSAERPKGSFSTLEIQRTEQGDSAMYLCASSLSGFNNEQFFGPGTRLTVL.

The rearrangement joins TRBV10-3 to TRBJ1-5; D may be TRBD1 (6 bases). Trimming removed 10 bases at V and 4 bases at J, with 20 bases between. The CDR3 consists of 15 residues. Germline V gives CDR1 ENHRY, CDR2 SYGVKD. The DNA of the CDR3 is TGTGCCACCCGATCGACGGAGGGGGATAATCAGCCCCAGCATTTT. It specifies CATRSTEGDNQPQHF.

The gene calls are TRBV7-8 and TRBJ2-1; tentative D call: TRBD2 (5 bases). The CDR3 totals 11 residues. V lost 5 bases, J lost 9 bases, and 8 bases lay in between. Germline CDR1 and CDR2: SGHVS and FQNEAQ. The CDR3 is CASSKLGEQFF. The CDR3 DNA follows: TGTGCCAGCAGCAAACTAGGTGAGCAGTTCTTC.